Sequencing of this T cell receptor beta chain was carried out in a study of T cells after yellow fever vaccination. In this sample, this clonotype turned up many times. Antigen: not known. Findings and caveats of the study: The secondary response was weaker but peaked faster, day 5 versus 15. Subsequent to the booster, the majority of primary-vaccination clones reappeared (roughly 97% CD4, approximately 90% CD8). Clonotypes shared by both compartments, CD4 and CD8, made up a small share.

CDR1 and CDR2 from the germline V gene are LNHNV and YYDKDF (reference sequence). The CDR3 totals 15 residues. Germline trimming cut 0 bases from V and 2 bases from J; bases unmatched to any gene: 3. TCRdb recomputed calls from the 5' RACE reads with MiXCR, one row per CDR3 protein. The repertoire holds about 350,000 distinct CDR3 sequences, with approximately 4% as singletons. The sequenced sample was PBMCs, obtained 5 days after the yellow fever booster vaccination. This sequence joins TRBV15 and TRBJ2-5, with 7 bases lining up with TRBD1. The sequence was obtained from a young man who received the YFV17D yellow fever vaccine. This chain's CDR3 is CATSRDPGQQETQYF. For the CDR3, the DNA is TGTGCCACCAGCAGAGACCCGGGACAGCAAGAGACCCAGTACTTC.